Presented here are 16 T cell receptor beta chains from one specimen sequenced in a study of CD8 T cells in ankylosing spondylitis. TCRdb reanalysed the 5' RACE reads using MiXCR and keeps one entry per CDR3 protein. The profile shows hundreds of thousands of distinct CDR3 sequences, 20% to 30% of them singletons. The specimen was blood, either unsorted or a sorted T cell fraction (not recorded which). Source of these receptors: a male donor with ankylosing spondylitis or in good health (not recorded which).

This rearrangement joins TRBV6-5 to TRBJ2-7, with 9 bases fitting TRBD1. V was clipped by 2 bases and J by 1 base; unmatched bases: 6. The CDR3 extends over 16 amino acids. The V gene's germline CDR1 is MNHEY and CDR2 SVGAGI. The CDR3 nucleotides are TGTGCCAGCAGTTACACACCGGGACAGGGATCCTACGAGCAGTACTTC. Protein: CASSYTPGQGSYEQYF.

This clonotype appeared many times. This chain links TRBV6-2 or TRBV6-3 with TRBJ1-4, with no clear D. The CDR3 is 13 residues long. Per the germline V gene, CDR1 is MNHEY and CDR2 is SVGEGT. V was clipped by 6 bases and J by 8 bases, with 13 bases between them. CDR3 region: CASRSGLEEKLFF. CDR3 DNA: TGTGCCAGCAGGTCTGGGCTTGAAGAAAAACTGTTTTTT.

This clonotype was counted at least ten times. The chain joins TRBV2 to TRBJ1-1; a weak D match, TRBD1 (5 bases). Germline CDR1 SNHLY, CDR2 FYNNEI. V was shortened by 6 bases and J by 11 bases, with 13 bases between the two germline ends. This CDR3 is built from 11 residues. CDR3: CASRASGSAFF. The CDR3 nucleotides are TGTGCCAGCAGGGCTTCAGGGTCGGCTTTCTTT.

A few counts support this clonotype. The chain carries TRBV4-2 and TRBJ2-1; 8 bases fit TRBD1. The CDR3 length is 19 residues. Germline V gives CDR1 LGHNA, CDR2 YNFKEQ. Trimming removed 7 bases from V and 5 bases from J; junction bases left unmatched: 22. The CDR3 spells CASIHSPTGQGGRDNEQFF. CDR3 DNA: TGTGCCAGCATACATTCCCCGACTGGACAGGGAGGTCGGGACAATGAGCAGTTCTTC.

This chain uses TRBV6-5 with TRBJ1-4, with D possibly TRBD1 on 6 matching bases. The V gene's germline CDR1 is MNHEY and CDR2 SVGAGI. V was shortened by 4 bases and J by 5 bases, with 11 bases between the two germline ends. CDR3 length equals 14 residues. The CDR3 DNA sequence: TGTGCCAGCAGTTTCCGGGACACCAATGAAAAACTGTTTTTT. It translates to CASSFRDTNEKLFF.

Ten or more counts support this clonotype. The CDR3: CASSFYTGELFF. The DNA of the CDR3 is TGTGCCAGCAGTTTCTACACCGGGGAGCTGTTTTTT. The V gene is TRBV12-3 or TRBV12-4, the J gene TRBJ2-2; D ambiguous. The germline V and J ends were trimmed by 3 bases and 3 bases, with 2 bases remaining between them. This CDR3 is 12 amino acids long.

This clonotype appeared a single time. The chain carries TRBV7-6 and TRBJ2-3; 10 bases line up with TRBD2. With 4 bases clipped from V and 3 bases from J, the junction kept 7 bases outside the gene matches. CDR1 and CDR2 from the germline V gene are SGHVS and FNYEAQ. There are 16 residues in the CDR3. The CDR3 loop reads CASSSLAGEDTDTQYF. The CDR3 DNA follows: TGTGCCAGCAGCTCCCTAGCGGGAGAGGATACAGATACGCAGTATTTT.

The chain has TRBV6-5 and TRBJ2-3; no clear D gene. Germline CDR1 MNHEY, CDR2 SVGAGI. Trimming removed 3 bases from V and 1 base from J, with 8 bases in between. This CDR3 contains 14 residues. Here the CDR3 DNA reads TGTGCCAGCAGTTATCCTGGGGGCACAGATACGCAGTATTTT. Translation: CASSYPGGTDTQYF.

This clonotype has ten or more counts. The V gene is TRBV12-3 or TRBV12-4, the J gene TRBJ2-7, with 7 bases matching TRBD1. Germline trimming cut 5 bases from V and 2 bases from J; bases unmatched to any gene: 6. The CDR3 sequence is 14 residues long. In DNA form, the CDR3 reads TGTGCCAGCAGTCCAACAGGGGCCGCCTACGAGCAGTACTTC. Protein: CASSPTGAAYEQYF.

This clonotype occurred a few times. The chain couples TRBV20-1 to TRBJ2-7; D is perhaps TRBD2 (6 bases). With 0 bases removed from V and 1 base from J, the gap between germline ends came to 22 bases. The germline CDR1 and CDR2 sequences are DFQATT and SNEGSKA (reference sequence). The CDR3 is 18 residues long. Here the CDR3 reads CSAREVGRGSGHSYEQYF. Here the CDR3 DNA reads TGCAGTGCTAGAGAAGTAGGCCGTGGGAGCGGGCATTCCTACGAGCAGTACTTC.

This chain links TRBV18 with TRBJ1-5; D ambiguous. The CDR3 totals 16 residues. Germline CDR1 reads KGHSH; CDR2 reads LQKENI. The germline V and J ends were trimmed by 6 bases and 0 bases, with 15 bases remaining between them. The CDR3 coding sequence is TGTGCCAGCTCGCTGGACCGTTTACTTAGCAATCAGCCCCAGCATTTT. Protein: CASSLDRLLSNQPQHF.

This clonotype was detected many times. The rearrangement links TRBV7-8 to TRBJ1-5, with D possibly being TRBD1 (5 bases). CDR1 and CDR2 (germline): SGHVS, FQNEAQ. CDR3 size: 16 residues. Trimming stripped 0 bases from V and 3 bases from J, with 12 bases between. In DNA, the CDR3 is TGTGCCAGCAGCTTAGCGGGAGGGGCAGCCAATCAGCCCCAGCATTTT. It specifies CASSLAGGAANQPQHF.

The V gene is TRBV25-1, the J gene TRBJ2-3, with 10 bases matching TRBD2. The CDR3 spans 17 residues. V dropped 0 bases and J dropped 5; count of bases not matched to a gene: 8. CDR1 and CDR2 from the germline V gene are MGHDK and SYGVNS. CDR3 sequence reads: CASSEYGAGGPKDTQYF. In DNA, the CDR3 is TGTGCCAGCAGTGAATACGGAGCGGGAGGGCCGAAAGATACGCAGTATTTT.

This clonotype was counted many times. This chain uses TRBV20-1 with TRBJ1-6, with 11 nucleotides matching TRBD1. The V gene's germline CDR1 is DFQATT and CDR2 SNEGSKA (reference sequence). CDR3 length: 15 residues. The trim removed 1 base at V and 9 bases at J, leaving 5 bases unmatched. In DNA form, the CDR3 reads TGCAGTGCTAGAGGATCGGGACAGGGGGGTTCACCCCTCCACTTT. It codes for CSARGSGQGGSPLHF.

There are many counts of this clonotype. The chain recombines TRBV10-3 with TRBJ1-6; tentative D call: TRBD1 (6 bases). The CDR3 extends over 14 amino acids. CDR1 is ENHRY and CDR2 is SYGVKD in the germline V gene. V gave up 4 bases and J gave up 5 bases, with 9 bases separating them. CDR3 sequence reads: CAISVDRNNSPLHF. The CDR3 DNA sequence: TGTGCCATCAGTGTGGACAGAAATAATTCACCCCTCCACTTT.

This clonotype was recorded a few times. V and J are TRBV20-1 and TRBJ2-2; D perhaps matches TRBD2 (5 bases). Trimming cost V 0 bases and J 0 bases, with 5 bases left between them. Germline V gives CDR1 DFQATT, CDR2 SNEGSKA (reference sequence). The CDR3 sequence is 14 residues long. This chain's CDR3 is CSARELANTGELFF. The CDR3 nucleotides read TGCAGTGCTAGAGAACTAGCGAACACCGGGGAGCTGTTTTTT.